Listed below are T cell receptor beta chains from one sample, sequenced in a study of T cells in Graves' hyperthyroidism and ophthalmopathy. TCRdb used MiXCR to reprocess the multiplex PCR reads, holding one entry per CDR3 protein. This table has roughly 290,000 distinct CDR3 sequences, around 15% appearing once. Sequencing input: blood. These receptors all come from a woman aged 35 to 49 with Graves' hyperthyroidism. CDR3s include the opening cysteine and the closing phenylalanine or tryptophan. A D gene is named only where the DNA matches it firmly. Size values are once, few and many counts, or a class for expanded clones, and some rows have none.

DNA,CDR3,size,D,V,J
TGTGCCAGCAGCCGGGACAGTAACACAGATACGCAGTATTTT,CASSRDSNTDTQYF,many,TRBD1,TRBV28,TRBJ2-3
TGTGCCAGCAGCCGCACCGTGACTAGCGGACTATACGAGCAGTACTTC,CASSRTVTSGLYEQYF,many,TRBD2,TRBV27,TRBJ2-7
TGTGCCAGCAGCGTAGGACTAGCGGTAGCCAAAAACATTCAGTACTTC,CASSVGLAVAKNIQYF,many,TRBD2,TRBV2,TRBJ2-4
TGTGCCAGCAGCCAAGATCGATGGGGGACCCAGTTCTTC,CASSQDRWGTQFF,many,-,TRBV3-1,TRBJ2-1
TGCAGTGCTAGAGATCGGCGGACAGGGGAAGGAACCGGGGAGCTGTTTTTT,CSARDRRTGEGTGELFF,many,TRBD1,TRBV20-1,TRBJ2-2
TGCAGCATACTCTGGGGACATAGGGGTCAAGAGACCCAGTACTTC,CSILWGHRGQETQYF,few,-,TRBV29-1,TRBJ2-5
TGTGCCAGCACCCCCTCCGGGCGGCGGGGCAATCAGCCCCAGCATTTT,CASTPSGRRGNQPQHF,many,-,TRBV12-3/TRBV12-4,TRBJ1-5
TGTGCCAGCAGCTCCCGGGCCGACCGAGAGTTAGACTTC,CASSSRADRELDF,few,-,TRBV13,TRBJ2-5
TGTGCCTGGAGTACTAGCGGGAGCCATGAGCAGTTCTTC,CAWSTSGSHEQFF,many,TRBD2,TRBV30,TRBJ2-1
TGCAGTGCCGGGGGGTTAAGCTCCTACAATGAGCAGTTCTTC,CSAGGLSSYNEQFF,-,TRBD2,TRBV20-1,TRBJ2-1
TGTGCCACCAGTGATGGAGGACAGGGCTTCCATACGCAGTATTTT,CATSDGGQGFHTQYF,many,TRBD1,TRBV24-1,TRBJ2-3
TGTGCCAGCAGGACAGGAGCCGGGACAGTTGATAACTATGGCTACACCTTC,CASRTGAGTVDNYGYTF,many,TRBD1,TRBV6-1,TRBJ1-2
TGTGCCAGCAGTGAAGACGGGACAGGGGGTGGGAGCACTGAAGCTTTCTTT,CASSEDGTGGGSTEAFF,-,TRBD1,TRBV6-1,TRBJ1-1
TGTGCCAGCAGACGTAGCGGGGCTGCCTACGAGCAGTACTTC,CASRRSGAAYEQYF,many,TRBD2,TRBV6-1,TRBJ2-7
TGTGCCAGCAGTTTAGCGGGAGGGCTGGTCGAGCAGTACTTC,CASSLAGGLVEQYF,many,TRBD2,TRBV12-3/TRBV12-4,TRBJ2-7
TGTGCCATCAGCCCCGGCAATGAGCAGTTCTTC,CAISPGNEQFF,-,-,TRBV10-3,TRBJ2-1
TGTGCCAGCTCCTTTGCGGGCCCATACGAGCAGTACTTC,CASSFAGPYEQYF,many,-,TRBV28,TRBJ2-7
TGTGCCACCAGTACCGGGACGGCTGAAGAGACCCAGTACTTC,CATSTGTAEETQYF,few,-,TRBV24-1,TRBJ2-5
TGTGCCAGCCGGGACAGGGGGCAGCGTTTTGGCTACACCTTC,CASRDRGQRFGYTF,-,TRBD1,TRBV19,TRBJ1-2
TGTGCCAGCAGCCCTACAAGAAGTAGCAATCAGCCCCAGCATTTT,CASSPTRSSNQPQHF,many,-,TRBV12-3/TRBV12-4,TRBJ1-5
TGCGCCAGCAGCCACCCGGCGGGACAGGCCACAGATACGCAGTATTTT,CASSHPAGQATDTQYF,few,TRBD1,TRBV4-1,TRBJ2-3
TGTGCCAGCAGCGACCAGAGTGGGAGGGCCCACGAGCAGTACTTC,CASSDQSGRAHEQYF,many,TRBD2,TRBV11-1,TRBJ2-7
TGTGCCAGCAGCCTGGACTATAACTATGAGCAGTTCTTC,CASSLDYNYEQFF,few,-,TRBV5-5,TRBJ2-1
TGTGCCAGCAGAAAAGGGGGGGACACCATATACTTT,CASRKGGDTIYF,-,-,TRBV7-9,TRBJ1-3
TGTGCCAGCAGGGGTGGGAGGGTTGTCAACACTGAAGCTTTCTTT,CASRGGRVVNTEAFF,many,-,TRBV2,TRBJ1-1